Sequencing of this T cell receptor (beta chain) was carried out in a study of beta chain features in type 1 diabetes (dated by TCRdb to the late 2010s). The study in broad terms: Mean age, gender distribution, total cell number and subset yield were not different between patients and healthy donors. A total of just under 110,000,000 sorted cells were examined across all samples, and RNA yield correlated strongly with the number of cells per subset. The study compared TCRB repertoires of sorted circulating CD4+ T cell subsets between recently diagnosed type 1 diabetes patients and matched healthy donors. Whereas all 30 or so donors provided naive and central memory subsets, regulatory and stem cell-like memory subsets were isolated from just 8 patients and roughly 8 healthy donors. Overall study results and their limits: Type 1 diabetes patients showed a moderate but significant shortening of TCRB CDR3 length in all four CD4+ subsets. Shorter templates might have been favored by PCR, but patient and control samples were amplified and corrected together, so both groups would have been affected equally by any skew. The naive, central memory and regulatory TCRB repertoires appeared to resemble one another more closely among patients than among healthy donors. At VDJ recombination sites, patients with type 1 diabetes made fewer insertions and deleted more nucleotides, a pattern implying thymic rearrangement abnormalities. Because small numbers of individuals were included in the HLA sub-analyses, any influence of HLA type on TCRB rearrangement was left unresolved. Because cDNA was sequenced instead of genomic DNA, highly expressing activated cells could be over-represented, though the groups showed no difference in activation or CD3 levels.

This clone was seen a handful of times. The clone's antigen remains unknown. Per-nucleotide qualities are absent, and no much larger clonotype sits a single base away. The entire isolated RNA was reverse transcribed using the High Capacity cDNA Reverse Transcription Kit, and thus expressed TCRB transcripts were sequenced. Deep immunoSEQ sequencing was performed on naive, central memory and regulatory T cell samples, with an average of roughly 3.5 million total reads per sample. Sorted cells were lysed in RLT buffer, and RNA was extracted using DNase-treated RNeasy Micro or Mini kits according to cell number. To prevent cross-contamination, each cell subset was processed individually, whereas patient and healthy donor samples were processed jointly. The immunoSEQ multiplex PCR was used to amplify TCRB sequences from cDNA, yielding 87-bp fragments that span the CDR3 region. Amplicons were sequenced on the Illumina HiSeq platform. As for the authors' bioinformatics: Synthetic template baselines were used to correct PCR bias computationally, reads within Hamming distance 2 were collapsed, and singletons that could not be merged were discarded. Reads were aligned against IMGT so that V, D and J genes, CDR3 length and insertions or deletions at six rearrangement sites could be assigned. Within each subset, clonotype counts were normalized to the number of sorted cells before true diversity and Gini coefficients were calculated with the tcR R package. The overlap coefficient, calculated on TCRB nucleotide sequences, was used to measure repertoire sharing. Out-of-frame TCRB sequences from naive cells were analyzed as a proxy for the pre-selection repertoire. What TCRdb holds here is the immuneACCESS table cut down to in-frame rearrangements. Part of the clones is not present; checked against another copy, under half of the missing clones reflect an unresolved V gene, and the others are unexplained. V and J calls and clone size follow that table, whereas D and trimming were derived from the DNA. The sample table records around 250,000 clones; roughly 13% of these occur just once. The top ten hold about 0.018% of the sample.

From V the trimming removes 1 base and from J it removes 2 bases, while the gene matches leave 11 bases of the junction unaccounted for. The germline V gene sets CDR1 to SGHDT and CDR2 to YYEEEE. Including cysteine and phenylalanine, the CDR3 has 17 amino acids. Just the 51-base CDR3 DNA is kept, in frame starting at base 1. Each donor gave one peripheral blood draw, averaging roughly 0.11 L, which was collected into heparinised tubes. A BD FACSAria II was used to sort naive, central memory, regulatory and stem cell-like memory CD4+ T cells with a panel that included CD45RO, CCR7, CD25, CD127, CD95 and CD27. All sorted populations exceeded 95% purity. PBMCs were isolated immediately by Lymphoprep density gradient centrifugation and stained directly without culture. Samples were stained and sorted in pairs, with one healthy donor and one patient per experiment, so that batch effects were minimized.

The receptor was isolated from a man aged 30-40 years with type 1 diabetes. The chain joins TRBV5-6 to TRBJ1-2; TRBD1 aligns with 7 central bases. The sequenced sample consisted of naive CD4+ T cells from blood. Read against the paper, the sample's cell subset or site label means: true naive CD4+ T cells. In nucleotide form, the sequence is TGTGCCAGCAGCTTGTATGACCGAAGGGGACAGAACTATGGCTACACCTTC. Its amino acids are CASSLYDRRGQNYGYTF.